Listed here are 17 T cell receptor beta chains from one sample, sequenced in a study of blood T cell repertoires in COVID-19. Sequenced by immunoSEQ multiplex PCR; TCRdb stores in-frame clones only, minus some. The data hold around 320,000 clones, with over 90% observed a single time. The sample was PBMCs or T cells enriched from blood (not recorded which). All receptors come from a woman between 25 and 40 years old who had been exposed to COVID-19.

This chain links TRBV19 with TRBJ2-4; TRBD1 matches at 7 bases. This CDR3 is built from 16 residues. CDR1 LNHDA and CDR2 SQIVND come from the germline V gene (reference sequence). V shed 7 bases and J 1 base; nucleotides not matched to a gene: 10. This CDR3 reads CASKDRQRKAKNIQYF. The CDR3 bases are TGTGCCAGTAAGGACAGGCAGAGGAAGGCCAAAAACATTCAGTACTTC.

This chain links TRBV10-3 with TRBJ1-1; D is unclear. Trimming took off 7 bases at V and 1 base at J, with 10 bases between the two ends. The length of the CDR3 is 13 residues. Germline assignment: CDR1 ENHRY and CDR2 SYGVKD. Here the CDR3 reads CAITGSGNTEAFF. CDR3 sequence (DNA): TGTGCCATCACTGGTTCAGGGAACACTGAAGCTTTCTTT.

The sample holds one count of this clone. V usage is TRBV18 and J usage is TRBJ1-6, with D perhaps matching TRBD1 (5 bases). This CDR3 has 17 amino acids. Germline V CDR1 and CDR2: KGHSH, LQKENI. Trimming left V 0 bases short and J 0 bases short, with 9 bases between. The CDR3 protein is CASSPPRQSSYNSPLHF. The CDR3 DNA is TGTGCCAGCTCACCACCCCGACAGAGCTCCTATAATTCACCCCTCCACTTT.

This chain connects TRBV4-1 to TRBJ2-7, with 7 positions matching TRBD2. Trimming removed 1 base from V and 3 bases from J; junction bases left unmatched: 6. The V gene's germline CDR1 is MGHRA and CDR2 YSYEKL. The CDR3 has 15 residues. The CDR3 bases are TGCGCCAGCAGCCAAGTTGCTAGCGGAATCTACGAGCAGTACTTC. Protein product: CASSQVASGIYEQYF.

This clone was counted once. The CDR3 here is CASSPSGAVYEQYF. CDR3 bases: TGTGCCAGCAGTCCAAGCGGGGCAGTTTACGAGCAGTACTTC. The J gene is TRBJ2-7, the V gene TRBV6-5; 7 nucleotides agree with TRBD2. The germline gives CDR1 MNHEY, CDR2 SVGAGI. Germline trimming cut 5 bases from V and 4 bases from J; bases unmatched to any gene: 8. The CDR3 consists of 14 residues.

J is TRBJ1-6 and V is TRBV4-1, with 9 bases matching TRBD1. V dropped 0 bases and J dropped 1; count of bases not matched to a gene: 4. The germline gives CDR1 MGHRA, CDR2 YSYEKL. The CDR3 extends over 18 amino acids. The chain's CDR3 is CASSQDTGGASYNSPLHF. For the CDR3, the DNA is TGCGCCAGCAGCCAAGACACAGGGGGCGCTTCCTATAATTCACCCCTCCACTTT.

The CDR3 bases are TGCGCCAGCAGCCATGGGACACTATTCTCCTACGAGCAGTACTTC. Its translation is CASSHGTLFSYEQYF. This chain links TRBV4-1 with TRBJ2-7, with D perhaps matching TRBD1 (6 bases). This CDR3 spans 15 amino acids. V was trimmed by 3 bases and J by 0 bases, leaving 12 bases between them. Germline assignment: CDR1 MGHRA and CDR2 YSYEKL.

The genes are TRBV7-6 and TRBJ1-2; weak D call: TRBD1 (5 bases). Looked up from germline, CDR1 is SGHVS and CDR2 is FNYEAQ. V shed 1 base and J shed 3 bases, with 12 bases lying between them. CDR3 length: 15 residues. Written as DNA, the CDR3 is TGTGCCAGCAGCTTAGGAGAGGGACTGTACTATGGCTACACCTTC. Protein sequence: CASSLGEGLYYGYTF.

This clone has only one observation. J is TRBJ1-5 and V is TRBV10-1; D is uncertain. In germline, CDR1 is WNHNN, CDR2 SYGVQD (reference sequence). Trimming removed 6 bases from V and 3 bases from J, with 6 bases in between. This CDR3 comprises 12 residues. The CDR3 sequence is CASRLINQPQHF. The CDR3 coding sequence is TGCGCCAGCAGACTAATCAATCAGCCCCAGCATTTT.

This clone was picked up a small number of times. The genes are TRBV2 and TRBJ1-5; 7 bases match TRBD1. Germline V CDR1 and CDR2: SNHLY, FYNNEI. CDR3 size: 18 residues. J lost 3 bases, V lost 6 bases, and 17 bases had no gene match. The CDR3 spells CASRLRQVEGATNQPQHF. The CDR3 nucleotides are TGTGCCAGCAGATTACGGCAGGTTGAGGGGGCAACCAATCAGCCCCAGCATTTT.

V is TRBV4-2 and J is TRBJ1-4, with TRBD1 as a possible D gene (6 bases). The CDR3 runs to 15 residues. The ends were cut back, 1 base at V and 5 bases at J, with 11 bases in the middle. Germline CDR1 LGHNA, CDR2 YNFKEQ. The CDR3 DNA reads TGTGCCAGCAGCCAAGTAGGCAGGGGAAATGAAAAACTGTTTTTT. Translated: CASSQVGRGNEKLFF.

V gene TRBV5-4 combines with J gene TRBJ2-3, with TRBD2 matching 11 bases. CDR1 is SGHNT, CDR2 YYREEE, per germline (reference sequence). The CDR3 is 17 amino acids. Unmatched junction bases numbered 7, after V lost 4 bases and J lost 0 bases. The CDR3 DNA reads TGTGCCAGCAGCCGGGGAACTAGCGGGGGAAGCACAGATACGCAGTATTTT. Residues: CASSRGTSGGSTDTQYF.

The count of this clone is one. The chain joins TRBV4-1 to TRBJ2-7, with D possibly TRBD1 on 6 matching bases. Looked up from germline, CDR1 is MGHRA and CDR2 is YSYEKL. This CDR3 has 15 amino acids. The V end was cut by 4 bases, the J end by 4 bases, with 17 bases between. The CDR3 region has the DNA TGCGCCAGCAGCCTCTCCGACAGGAACAATTACGAGCAGTACTTC. It encodes CASSLSDRNNYEQYF.

Only one count was recorded for this clone. The chain is built from TRBV30 and TRBJ2-5; TRBD1 aligns across 8 bases. Germline assignment: CDR1 GTSNPN and CDR2 SVGIG (reference sequence). With V trimmed by 1 base and J by 5 bases, 3 bases remained unmatched. This CDR3 region has 13 residues. CDR3 region: CAWSGQGKETQYF. DNA for the CDR3: TGTGCCTGGAGTGGACAGGGGAAGGAGACCCAGTACTTC.

The genes are TRBV7-2 and TRBJ2-1; D might be TRBD2 (6 bases). The CDR3 consists of 14 residues. Trimming pared 5 bases from V and 8 bases from J, leaving 16 bases between. The germline CDR1 and CDR2 sequences are SGHTA and FQGNSA. CDR3: CASSPVPGDYEQFF. The CDR3 DNA follows: TGTGCCAGCAGCCCCGTCCCCGGGGACTATGAGCAGTTCTTC.

Note on this clone: At one of its ends the junction is not consistent with the germline gene, which may arise from a read error. The chain recombines TRBV6-2 or TRBV6-3 with TRBJ2-7; maybe TRBD2 (5 bases). Germline CDR1 reads MNHEY; CDR2 reads SVGEGT. The CDR3 is made up of 11 amino acids. The DNA of the CDR3 is TGTGCCAGCAGTTACCCGACGGGGAAGACCTTC. Translated: CASSYPTGKTF.

The V and J genes are TRBV7-2 and TRBJ1-5; no definite D call. The CDR3 totals 14 residues. Germline CDR1 and CDR2: SGHTA and FQGNSA. The V end lost 5 bases, the J end lost 7 bases, and 15 bases lay between the germline ends. The CDR3 spells CASSNYGANQPQHF. CDR3 sequence (DNA): TGTGCCAGCAGCAACTACGGTGCAAACCAGCCCCAGCATTTT. The variable domain in full, completed from reference TRBV7-2 and TRBJ1-5, reads GAGVSQSPSNKVTEKGKDVELRCDPISGHTALYWYRQSLGQGLEFLIYFQGNSAPDKSGLPSDRFSAERTGGSVSTLTIQRTQQEDSAVYLCASSNYGANQPQHFGDGTRLSIL.